Following are 14 T cell receptor beta chains from one sample sequenced in a study of OX40 agonist ivuxolimab in advanced cancers. Sequencing used immunoSEQ multiplex PCR; TCRdb keeps in-frame clones, though not all of them. This table has around 62,000 clones, roughly 80% appearing once. The material was CD4+ or CD8+ T cells sorted from blood, obtained in a trial of the OX40 agonist ivuxolimab. These receptors originate from an adult with an advanced solid tumor such as melanoma, head and neck, liver or kidney cancer.

The CDR3 reads CASSRGVNTEAFF. The CDR3, as DNA: TGTGCCAGCAGCAGAGGAGTGAACACTGAAGCTTTCTTT. V and J are TRBV21-1 and TRBJ1-1. TRBV21-1 constitutes a pseudogene. CDR3 length equals 13 residues.

This chain connects TRBV19 to TRBJ2-3; D is possibly TRBD1 (6 bases). V was clipped by 6 bases and J by 2 bases, with 12 bases between them. The CDR3 spans 14 residues. Germline CDR1 is LNHDA and CDR2 is SQIVND (reference sequence). CDR3: CASRRGRDTDTQYF. DNA for the CDR3: TGTGCCAGTAGAAGGGGGAGAGACACAGATACGCAGTATTTT.

The V call is TRBV7-2, the J call TRBJ2-2, with TRBD1 matching 8 bases. CDR3 length: 14 residues. J was trimmed by 5 bases and V by 4 bases; bases with no gene match: 3. Germline-derived CDR1 and CDR2 are SGHTA and FQGNSA. DNA of the CDR3: TGTGCCAGCAGCTCCCAGGGGGCAACCGGGGAGCTGTTTTTT. Its protein is CASSSQGATGELFF. Based on the CDR3 plus reference TRBV7-2 and TRBJ2-2, the full variable domain is GAGVSQSPSNKVTEKGKDVELRCDPISGHTALYWYRQSLGQGLEFLIYFQGNSAPDKSGLPSDRFSAERTGGSVSTLTIQRTQQEDSAVYLCASSSQGATGELFFGEGSRLTVL.

The chain uses TRBV7-9 and TRBJ2-7, with 9 positions matching TRBD2. The CDR3 covers 18 residues. Germline V gives CDR1 SEHNR, CDR2 FQNEAQ (reference sequence). V shed 1 base and J 2 bases; nucleotides not matched to a gene: 12. CDR3: CASSLDGGGGAIPYEQYV. For the CDR3, the DNA is TGTGCCAGCAGCTTAGACGGGGGCGGGGGGGCCATCCCCTACGAGCAGTACGTC.

The chain has TRBV7-7 and TRBJ2-2; 8 bases fit TRBD2. Germline V lookup: CDR1 SSHAT, CDR2 FNYEAQ (reference sequence). Trimming at V came to 10 bases and at J to 1 base, leaving 8 bases not matched to a gene. The CDR3 runs 15 residues. The CDR3 sequence is CATSLGLGNTGELFF. The CDR3 nucleotides are TGTGCCACCTCCCTGGGACTAGGGAACACCGGGGAGCTGTTTTTT.

As for this clone: An end of the junction does not agree with germline; a read error may underlie this. This chain connects TRBV18 to TRBJ1-2; 10 bases line up with TRBD1. CDR1 and CDR2 from the germline V gene are KGHSH and LQKENI. The CDR3 length is 18 residues. The DNA of the CDR3 is TGTGCCAGCTCACTATCCCCCGGGACAGGGGAGACTAAGTATGGCTACACCTTC. It codes for CASSLSPGTGETKYGYTF.

The chain joins TRBV5-1 to TRBJ1-6; TRBD1 aligns across 10 bases. J lost 9 bases, V lost 3 bases, and 9 bases had no gene match. Germline V gene data show CDR1 as SGHRS and CDR2 as YFSETQ. The CDR3 consists of 16 residues. CDR3 region: CASSSTSGTGASPLHF. The CDR3 region has the DNA TGCGCCAGCAGCTCGACCTCCGGGACAGGGGCTTCACCCCTCCACTTT.

Comments on this clone: The junction departs from germline at one end; a sequencing error may be responsible. The chain combines TRBV7-2 with TRBJ2-7; TRBD2 agrees at 8 bases. The CDR3 loop spans 14 amino acids. Germline V gives CDR1 SGHTA, CDR2 FQGNSA. The CDR3 sequence is CASSLSGGSYEQCF. In nucleotides, the CDR3 is TGTGCCAGCAGCTTATCGGGAGGGAGCTACGAGCAGTGCTTC.

V is TRBV10-3 and J is TRBJ2-3; TRBD2 aligns across 7 bases. The CDR3 is 14 amino acids. With 10 bases clipped from V and 3 bases from J, the junction kept 10 bases outside the gene matches. CDR1 is ENHRY and CDR2 is SYGVKD in the germline V gene. The CDR3 nucleotides read TGTGCCACTTGGGTGGCGGGAGAGACAGATACGCAGTATTTT. Protein sequence: CATWVAGETDTQYF.

V and J are TRBV30 and TRBJ2-7; the match to TRBD2 covers 7 bases. Germline lookup yields CDR1 GTSNPN and CDR2 SVGIG (reference sequence). J gave up 4 bases and V 0 bases, and 3 bases lay outside the gene matches. This CDR3 is built from 13 residues. Here the CDR3 reads CAWSVASGYEQYF. CDR3 nucleotide sequence: TGTGCCTGGAGTGTGGCTAGCGGTTACGAGCAGTACTTC.

This clone was counted a few times. The chain joins TRBV28 to TRBJ2-7; D may be TRBD1 (5 bases). Germline CDR1 is MDHEN and CDR2 is SYDVKM. The V end lost 6 bases, the J end lost 0 bases, and 18 bases lay between the germline ends. CDR3 size: 16 residues. CDR3 region: CASSPLGQGHSYEQYV. CDR3 nucleotide sequence: TGTGCCAGCAGCCCCCTTGGCCAGGGCCACTCCTACGAGCAGTACGTC.

V gene TRBV6-6 combines with J gene TRBJ2-7, with TRBD2 matching 11 bases. The CDR3 totals 14 residues. CDR1 and CDR2 from the germline V gene are MNHNY and SVGAGI (reference sequence). The trim removed 6 bases at V and 2 bases at J, leaving 3 bases unmatched. The CDR3 DNA follows: TGTGCCAGCAGGCAACTAGCGGGAGCCTACGAGCAGTACTTC. Translation gives CASRQLAGAYEQYF.

The chain joins TRBV5-6 to TRBJ2-2, with D possibly TRBD1 on 5 matching bases. V was pared by 1 base and J by 6 bases, with 10 bases between. The CDR3 consists of 14 residues. Per germline, CDR1 SGHDT and CDR2 YYEEEE. CDR3 coding DNA: TGTGCCAGCAGCTTGCAGGGTTTTGCCGGGGAGCTGTTTTTT. Amino acid sequence: CASSLQGFAGELFF. The full variable domain, completed using reference TRBV5-6 and TRBJ2-2, is DAGVTQSPTHLIKTRGQQVTLRCSPKSGHDTVSWYQQALGQGPQFIFQYYEEEERQRGNFPDRFSGHQFPNYSSELNVNALLLGDSALYLCASSLQGFAGELFFGEGSRLTVL.

DNA of the CDR3: TGTGCCACCAGCAGGGACCTAGCGGGAGGCGAAGAGACCCAGTACTTC. Translated: CATSRDLAGGEETQYF. V is TRBV15 and J is TRBJ2-5, with TRBD2 matching over 11 bases. In germline, CDR1 is LNHNV, CDR2 YYDKDF (reference sequence). This CDR3 is 16 amino acids long. V gave up 3 bases and J gave up 3 bases; unmatched junction bases: 6.